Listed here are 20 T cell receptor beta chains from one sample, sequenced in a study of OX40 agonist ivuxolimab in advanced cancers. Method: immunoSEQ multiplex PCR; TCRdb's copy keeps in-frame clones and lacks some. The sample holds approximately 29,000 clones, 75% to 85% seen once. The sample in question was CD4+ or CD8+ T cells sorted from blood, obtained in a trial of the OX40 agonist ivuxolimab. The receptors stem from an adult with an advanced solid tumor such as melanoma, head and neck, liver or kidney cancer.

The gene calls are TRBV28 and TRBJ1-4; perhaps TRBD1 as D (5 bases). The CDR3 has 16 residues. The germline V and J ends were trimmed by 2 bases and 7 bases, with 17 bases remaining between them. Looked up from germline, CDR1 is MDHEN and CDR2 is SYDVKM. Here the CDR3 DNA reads TGTGCCAGCAGTTTAGCCCTGACATTTGGGGGTGAAAAACTGTTTTTT. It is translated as CASSLALTFGGEKLFF.

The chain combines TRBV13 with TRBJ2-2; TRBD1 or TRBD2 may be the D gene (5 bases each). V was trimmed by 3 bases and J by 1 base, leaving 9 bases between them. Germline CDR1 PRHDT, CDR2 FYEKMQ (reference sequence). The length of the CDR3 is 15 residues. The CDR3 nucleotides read TGTGCCAGCAGCTTCGGGGCAGAGAACACCGGGGAGCTGTTTTTT. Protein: CASSFGAENTGELFF.

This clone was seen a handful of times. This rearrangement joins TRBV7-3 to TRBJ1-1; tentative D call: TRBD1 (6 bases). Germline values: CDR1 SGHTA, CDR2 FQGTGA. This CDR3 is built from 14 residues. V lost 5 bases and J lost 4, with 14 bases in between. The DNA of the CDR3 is TGTGCCAGCAGCCCCCAGGGGTACGGCACTGAAGCTTTCTTT. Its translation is CASSPQGYGTEAFF. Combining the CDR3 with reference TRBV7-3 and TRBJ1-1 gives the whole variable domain GAGVSQTPSNKVTEKGKYVELRCDPISGHTALYWYRQSLGQGPEFLIYFQGTGAADDSGLPNDRFFAVRPEGSVSTLKIQRTERGDSAVYLCASSPQGYGTEAFFGQGTRLTVV.

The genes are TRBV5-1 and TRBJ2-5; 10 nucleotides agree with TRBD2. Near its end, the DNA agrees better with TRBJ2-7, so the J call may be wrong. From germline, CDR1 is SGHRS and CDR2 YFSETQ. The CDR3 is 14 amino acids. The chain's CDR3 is CASTLAGGLYEQYF. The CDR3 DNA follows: TGCGCCAGCACTTTAGCGGGGGGCCTCTACGAGCAGTACTTC.

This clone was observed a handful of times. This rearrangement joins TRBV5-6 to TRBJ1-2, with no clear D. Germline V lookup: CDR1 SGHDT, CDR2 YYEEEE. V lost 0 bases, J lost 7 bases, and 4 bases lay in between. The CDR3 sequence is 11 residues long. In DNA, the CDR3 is TGTGCCAGCAGCTTGGCCTTTGGCTACACCTTC. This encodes CASSLAFGYTF.

CDR3 nucleotides: TGCGCCAGCGGGACTAGCGGGGTTGAGCAGTACTTC. Its translation is CASGTSGVEQYF. The rearrangement links TRBV10-2 to TRBJ2-7; 13 nucleotides agree with TRBD2. The CDR3 loop spans 12 amino acids. Germline assignment: CDR1 WSHSY and CDR2 SAAADI. Trimming removed 8 bases from V and 7 bases from J; junction bases left unmatched: 2.

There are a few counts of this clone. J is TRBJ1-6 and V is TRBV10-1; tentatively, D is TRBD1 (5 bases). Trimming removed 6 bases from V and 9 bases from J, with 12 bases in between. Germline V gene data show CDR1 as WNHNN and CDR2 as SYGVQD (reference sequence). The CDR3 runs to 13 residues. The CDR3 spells CASRQALGSPLHF. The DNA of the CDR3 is TGCGCCAGCAGACAGGCTCTCGGTTCACCCCTCCACTTT.

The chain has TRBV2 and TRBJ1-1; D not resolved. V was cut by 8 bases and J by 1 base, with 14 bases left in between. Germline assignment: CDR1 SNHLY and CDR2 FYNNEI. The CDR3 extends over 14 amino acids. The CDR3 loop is CASLYRRENTEAFF. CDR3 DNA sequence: TGTGCCAGCCTCTACCGAAGGGAGAACACTGAAGCTTTCTTT.

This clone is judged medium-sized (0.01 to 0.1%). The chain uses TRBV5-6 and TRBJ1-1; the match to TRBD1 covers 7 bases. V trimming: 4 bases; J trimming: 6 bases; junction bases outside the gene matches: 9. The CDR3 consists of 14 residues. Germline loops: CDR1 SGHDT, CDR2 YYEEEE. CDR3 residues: CASSLNRGRAEAFF. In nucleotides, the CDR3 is TGTGCCAGCAGCCTAAACAGGGGCAGGGCTGAAGCTTTCTTT.

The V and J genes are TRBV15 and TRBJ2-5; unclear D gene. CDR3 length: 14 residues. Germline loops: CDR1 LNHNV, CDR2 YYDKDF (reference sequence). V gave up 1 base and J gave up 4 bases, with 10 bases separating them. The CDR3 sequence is CATSRGGSGETQYF. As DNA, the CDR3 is TGTGCCACCAGCAGAGGGGGAAGTGGAGAGACCCAGTACTTC.

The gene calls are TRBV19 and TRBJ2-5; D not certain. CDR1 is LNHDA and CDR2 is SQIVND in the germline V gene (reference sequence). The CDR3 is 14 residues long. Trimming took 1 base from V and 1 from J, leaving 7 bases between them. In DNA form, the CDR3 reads TGTGCCAGTAGTATAGGTCCGTCCCAAGAGACCCAGTACTTC. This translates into CASSIGPSQETQYF.

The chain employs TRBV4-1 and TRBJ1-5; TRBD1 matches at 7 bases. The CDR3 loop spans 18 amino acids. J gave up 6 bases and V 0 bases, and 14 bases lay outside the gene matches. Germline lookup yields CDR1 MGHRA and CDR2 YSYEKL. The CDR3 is CASSQESYSSRGRQPQHF. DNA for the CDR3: TGCGCCAGCAGCCAAGAGAGCTATAGCAGTAGGGGGCGTCAGCCCCAGCATTTT.

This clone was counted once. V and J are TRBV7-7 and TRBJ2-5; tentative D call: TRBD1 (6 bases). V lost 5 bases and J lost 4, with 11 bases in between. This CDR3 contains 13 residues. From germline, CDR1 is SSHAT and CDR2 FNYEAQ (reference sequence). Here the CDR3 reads CASSPIRGETQYF. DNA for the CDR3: TGTGCCAGCAGCCCCATCAGGGGAGAGACCCAGTACTTC.

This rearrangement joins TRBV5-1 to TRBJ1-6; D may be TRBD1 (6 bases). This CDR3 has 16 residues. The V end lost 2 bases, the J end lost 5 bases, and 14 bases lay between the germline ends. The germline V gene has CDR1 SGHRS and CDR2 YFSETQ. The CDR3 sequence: CASSLSAGGDNSPLHF. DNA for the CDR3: TGCGCCAGCAGCTTAAGTGCCGGGGGCGATAATTCACCCCTCCACTTT.

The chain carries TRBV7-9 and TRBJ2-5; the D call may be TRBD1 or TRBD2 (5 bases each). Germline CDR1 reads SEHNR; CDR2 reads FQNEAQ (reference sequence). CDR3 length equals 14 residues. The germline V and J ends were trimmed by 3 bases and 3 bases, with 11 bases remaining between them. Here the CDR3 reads CASSLAGTEETQYF. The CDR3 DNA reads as TGTGCCAGCAGCTTGGCCGGGACGGAAGAGACCCAGTACTTC.

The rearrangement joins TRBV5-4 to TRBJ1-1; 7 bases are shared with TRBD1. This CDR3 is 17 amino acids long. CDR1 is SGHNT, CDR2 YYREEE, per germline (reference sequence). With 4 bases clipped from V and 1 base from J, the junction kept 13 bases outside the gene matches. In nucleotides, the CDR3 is TGTGCCAGCAGCAGCGGGACAGACGCCCCCAGGAACACTGAAGCTTTCTTT. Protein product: CASSSGTDAPRNTEAFF.

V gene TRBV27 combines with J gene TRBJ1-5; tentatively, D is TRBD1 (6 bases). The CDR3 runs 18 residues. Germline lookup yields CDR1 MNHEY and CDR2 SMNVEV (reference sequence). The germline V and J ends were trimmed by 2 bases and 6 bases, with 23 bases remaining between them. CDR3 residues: CASSLGGEWGASGQPQHF. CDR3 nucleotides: TGTGCCAGCAGTTTAGGAGGGGAATGGGGGGCGTCGGGTCAGCCCCAGCATTTT.

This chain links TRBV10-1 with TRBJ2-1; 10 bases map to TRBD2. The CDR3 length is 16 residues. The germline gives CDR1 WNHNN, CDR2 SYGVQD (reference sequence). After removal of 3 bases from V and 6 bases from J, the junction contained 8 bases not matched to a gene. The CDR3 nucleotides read TGCGCCAGCAGTGACATGGGCCTAGCGGGGGTCAATGAGCAGTTCTTC. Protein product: CASSDMGLAGVNEQFF.

CDR3 loop: CASTSSGGSSYNEQFF. The CDR3 nucleotides read TGTGCCAGCACCTCGAGCGGGGGGTCCTCTTACAATGAGCAGTTCTTC. The chain couples TRBV6-6 to TRBJ2-1, with 9 bases fitting TRBD2. Germline V gene sequence: CDR1 MNHNY, CDR2 SVGAGI (reference sequence). Trimming at V came to 7 bases and at J to 4 bases, leaving 11 bases not matched to a gene. This CDR3 is built from 16 residues.

In nucleotides, the CDR3 is TGTGCCAGCAGTTACGTCGGGGGGGCCGGGGAGCTGTTTTTT. Protein product: CASSYVGGAGELFF. This chain uses TRBV6-5 with TRBJ2-2; 8 nucleotides line up with TRBD2. CDR3 length: 14 residues. J lost 6 bases, V lost 2 bases, and 2 bases had no gene match. Germline V lookup: CDR1 MNHEY, CDR2 SVGAGI.